A selection of T cell receptor beta chains follows, all from one sample in a study of early T cells in non-severe SARS-CoV-2 infection. MiXCR was run by TCRdb on the 5' RACE reads, yielding one entry per CDR3 protein. The repertoire holds approximately 99,000 distinct CDR3 sequences, with 9.5% to 13% as singletons. Material: whole blood. The receptors were sampled from an adult who was a healthcare worker with PCR-confirmed SARS-CoV-2 infection or an uninfected control (not recorded which). Both conserved end residues are part of each CDR3. A D gene is named only where the DNA matches it firmly. Size is omitted from some rows. Given values are once, few, many or a class for expanded clones.

clone size	V gene	J gene	D gene	CDR3 protein	CDR3 DNA
-	TRBV11-2	TRBJ2-3	TRBD2	CASSLLSGGTDTQYF	TGTGCCAGCAGCTTATTAAGCGGGGGCACAGATACGCAGTATTTT
-	TRBV5-6	TRBJ2-7	-	CASSPYHPSEQYF	TGTGCCAGCAGCCCCTATCATCCGAGTGAGCAGTACTTC
few	TRBV7-7	TRBJ2-3	TRBD2	CASSTGTSGITDTQYF	TGTGCTAGCAGCACCGGGACTAGCGGGATCACAGATACGCAGTATTTT
few	TRBV29-1	TRBJ2-3	TRBD2	CSVEGARGGTDTQYF	TGCAGCGTTGAAGGGGCGCGGGGGGGCACAGATACGCAGTATTTT
few	TRBV20-1	TRBJ1-6	-	CSAEKEGWRSYNSPLHF	TGCAGTGCCGAGAAGGAGGGGTGGAGGTCCTATAATTCACCCCTCCACTTT
few	TRBV7-6	TRBJ2-5	-	CASRSGETQYF	TGTGCCAGCAGGTCGGGGGAGACCCAGTACTTC
-	TRBV30	TRBJ1-1	TRBD1	CAWSPSDRGSTFF	TGTGCCTGGAGTCCGTCGGACAGGGGATCGACTTTCTTT
few	TRBV29-1	TRBJ2-3	-	CSVAPTDTQYF	TGCAGCGTTGCCCCGACAGATACGCAGTATTTT
few	TRBV6-5	TRBJ2-6	-	CASSWKHTGANVLTF	TGTGCCAGCAGTTGGAAGCACACTGGGGCCAACGTCCTGACTTTC
few	TRBV6-6	TRBJ2-7	TRBD1	CASSTTGTGNREQYF	TGTGCCAGCAGTACAACCGGGACAGGGAATCGCGAGCAGTACTTC
many	TRBV27	TRBJ2-7	-	CASSSTPSYEQYF	TGTGCCAGCAGTTCAACCCCGTCCTACGAGCAGTACTTC
few	TRBV19	TRBJ2-1	TRBD2	CASTPGLAGTISYNEQFF	TGTGCCAGTACCCCGGGACTAGCGGGAACTATCTCCTACAATGAGCAGTTCTTC
many	TRBV20-1	TRBJ1-5	-	CSARGGSNQPQHF	TGCAGTGCCCGGGGCGGGAGCAATCAGCCCCAGCATTTT
many	TRBV5-1	TRBJ2-7	-	CASSSPRGTSHYEQYF	TGCGCCAGCAGCTCCCCCCGGGGGACAAGCCACTACGAGCAGTACTTC
many	TRBV12-3/TRBV12-4	TRBJ1-5	-	CASSFSGHQPQHF	TGTGCCAGCAGTTTCTCGGGGCATCAGCCCCAGCATTTT
few	TRBV5-4	TRBJ2-2	TRBD1	CASSLAWGQGVDGELFF	TGTGCCAGCAGCTTGGCCTGGGGACAGGGGGTCGACGGGGAGCTGTTTTTT
-	TRBV29-1	TRBJ2-1	-	CSVDLGQGYEQFF	TGCAGCGTTGATCTGGGGCAGGGATATGAGCAGTTCTTC
many	TRBV3-1	TRBJ1-4	-	CASSQAGMGNEKLFF	TGTGCCAGCAGCCAAGCAGGCATGGGTAATGAAAAACTGTTTTTT
few	TRBV11-2	TRBJ1-6	-	CASSLGLGNSPLHF	TGTGCCAGCAGCTTAGGGCTTGGGAATTCACCCCTCCACTTT
once	TRBV11-1	TRBJ2-7	TRBD2	CASSYHLAGNYEQYF	TGTGCCAGCAGCTACCACCTAGCGGGAAACTACGAGCAGTACTTC
many	TRBV7-6	TRBJ1-1	-	CASSLGGMNTEAFF	TGTGCCAGCAGCTTGGGTGGAATGAACACTGAAGCTTTCTTT
-	TRBV7-9	TRBJ2-5	-	CASSLGAVEQETQYF	TGTGCCAGCAGCTTAGGAGCGGTAGAGCAAGAGACCCAGTACTTC
-	TRBV19	TRBJ2-5	-	CASSIGGFLQETQYF	TGTGCCAGTAGTATTGGAGGGTTCCTTCAAGAGACCCAGTACTTC
many	TRBV5-1	TRBJ1-1	-	CASSLGGGTEAFF	TGCGCCAGCAGCTTGGGAGGGGGCACTGAAGCTTTCTTT
-	TRBV11-2	TRBJ2-7	-	CASSFTSLRDGFYEQYF	TGTGCCAGCAGCTTTACCTCCCTAAGGGACGGATTCTACGAGCAGTACTTC
many	TRBV29-1	TRBJ1-5	-	CSSPLQVSNQPQHF	TGCAGCTCTCCACTCCAGGTTAGCAATCAGCCCCAGCATTTT
-	TRBV5-1	TRBJ2-6	-	CASTKSVSGANVLTF	TGCGCCAGTACTAAATCAGTCTCTGGGGCCAACGTCCTGACTTTC
few	TRBV4-1	TRBJ2-1	TRBD2	CASSPLSGTSGGVSYNEQFF	TGCGCCAGCAGCCCCCTCTCCGGGACTAGCGGGGGGGTCTCCTACAATGAGCAGTTCTTC
many	TRBV10-3	TRBJ1-5	-	CAISDRAAGGNQPQHF	TGTGCCATCAGTGATAGGGCGGCAGGGGGCAATCAGCCCCAGCATTTT
-	TRBV29-1	TRBJ2-7	TRBD1	CSVRTGGSSEQYF	TGCAGCGTCCGGACAGGGGGCTCCAGCGAGCAGTACTTC
-	TRBV6-1	TRBJ2-7	-	CASWRGGLGSEQYF	TGTGCCAGTTGGAGAGGCGGGTTGGGGTCCGAGCAGTACTTC
few	TRBV10-3	TRBJ2-7	-	CAISESADSSYEQYF	TGTGCCATCAGTGAGTCGGCGGATAGCTCCTACGAGCAGTACTTC
-	TRBV11-2	TRBJ2-3	-	CASSLGPGNGDTQYF	TGTGCCAGCAGCTTAGGCCCAGGGAATGGAGATACGCAGTATTTT
-	TRBV4-1	TRBJ1-5	-	CASSQEGGFFGQPQHF	TGCGCCAGCAGCCAAGAAGGGGGGTTTTTCGGGCAGCCCCAGCATTTT
many	TRBV5-1	TRBJ2-6	-	CASSFMGSVAGANVLTF	TGCGCCAGCAGCTTCATGGGGTCGGTAGCCGGGGCCAACGTCCTGACTTTC
few	TRBV14	TRBJ1-3	-	CASSQAFGISGNTIYF	TGTGCCAGCAGCCAAGCCTTTGGCATCTCTGGAAACACCATATATTTT
-	TRBV7-8	TRBJ2-1	-	CASSLTLGPSYNEQFF	TGTGCCAGCAGCTTAACCCTTGGCCCCTCCTACAATGAGCAGTTCTTC
few	TRBV5-4	TRBJ2-7	-	CASSFNRERDEQYF	TGTGCCAGCAGCTTTAATAGGGAACGCGACGAGCAGTACTTC
-	TRBV5-1	TRBJ1-2	-	CASSLEDPHYGYTF	TGCGCCAGCAGCTTGGAGGATCCCCACTATGGCTACACCTTC
-	TRBV6-1	TRBJ2-1	TRBD1	CASVQGTYNEQFF	TGTGCCAGCGTACAGGGGACCTACAATGAGCAGTTCTTC
many	TRBV20-1	TRBJ2-3	TRBD2	CSAKSGGRGDTQYF	TGCAGTGCTAAAAGCGGGGGGCGAGGAGATACGCAGTATTTT
-	TRBV5-1	TRBJ2-3	-	CASSLVREGLDTQYF	TGCGCCAGCAGCTTGGTACGCGAGGGCCTAGATACGCAGTATTTT
-	TRBV10-2	TRBJ2-7	-	CASSETGIPYEQYF	TGCGCCAGCAGTGAAACAGGGATTCCCTACGAGCAGTACTTC
many	TRBV29-1	TRBJ2-1	-	CSVDWGLDEQFF	TGCAGCGTTGATTGGGGTCTTGATGAGCAGTTCTTC
many	TRBV5-1	TRBJ2-7	TRBD2	CASSWTLSGVRYEQYF	TGCGCCAGCAGCTGGACCTTAAGCGGGGTTCGTTACGAGCAGTACTTC
few	TRBV28	TRBJ1-1	-	CASSFPGGRGTEAFF	TGTGCCAGCAGTTTTCCGGGGGGCAGGGGAACTGAAGCTTTCTTT
few	TRBV10-3	TRBJ2-3	-	CAISDVESTDTQYF	TGTGCCATCAGTGATGTCGAAAGCACAGATACGCAGTATTTT
many	TRBV10-3	TRBJ1-2	-	CAITGTDGAYGYTF	TGTGCCATCACCGGGACGGATGGGGCCTATGGCTACACCTTC
-	TRBV10-3	TRBJ2-7	TRBD2	CAISAPPGGGSYEQYF	TGTGCCATCAGTGCCCCCCCGGGAGGGGGGTCCTACGAGCAGTACTTC
few	TRBV5-4	TRBJ2-1	TRBD2	CASSPGTSGTWGEQFF	TGTGCCAGCAGCCCAGGGACTAGCGGAACCTGGGGTGAGCAGTTCTTC
few	TRBV18	TRBJ1-2	-	CASSPPSRDTANGYTF	TGTGCCAGCTCACCACCTTCCCGAGACACGGCGAATGGCTACACCTTC
few	TRBV18	TRBJ2-6	-	CASYRWVPGANVLTF	TGTGCCAGCTATCGATGGGTCCCTGGGGCCAACGTCCTGACTTTC
-	TRBV7-3	TRBJ2-1	-	CASSFHRYNEQFF	TGTGCCAGCAGCTTTCATCGATACAATGAGCAGTTCTTC